This TCR beta chain derives from a study of T cells in Graves' hyperthyroidism and ophthalmopathy. Whole-study context: Blood from the periphery was taken at initial diagnosis, before any treatment.

After removal of 4 bases from V and 0 bases from J, the junction contained 7 bases not matched to a gene. CDR1 SGDLS and CDR2 YYNGEE come from the germline V gene. The CDR3 has 15 amino acids. RNA transcripts were the template for amplifying TCR beta CDR3 regions. Carried out on the TCR CDR3, a first-round RT-PCR used the HTBI primer set. TCRdb reprocessed the multiplex PCR reads via MiXCR and lists one record per CDR3 protein. Of about 420,000 distinct CDR3 sequences listed, roughly 13% are singletons. The definition of stable Graves' hyperthyroidism was no ophthalmopathy progression within 18 months. General study points: Researchers found most expanded thyroid clonotypes above 0.001 in blood as well.

This clonotype was observed at least ten times. Its antigen is as yet unknown. The receptor comes from a woman younger than 35 with Graves' hyperthyroidism. The material sequenced was blood. This chain joins TRBV9 and TRBJ2-7, with 7 bases lining up with TRBD1. The CDR3 DNA reads TGTGCCAGCAGCAAACAGGGGTCCCCCTCCTACGAGCAGTACTTC. Its protein product is CASSKQGSPSYEQYF.